A single sample is the source of the 29 T cell receptor beta chains below, sequenced in a study of cytomegalovirus exposure and HLA in healthy donors. Primers for the PCR totalled 60 Vbeta and 13 Jbeta. Generated by immunoSEQ multiplex PCR, the TCRdb table keeps only in-frame clones and is missing some. The sample shows about 110,000 clones, over 75% of them seen only once. The sample comprised PBMCs. The receptors come from a man aged 30 to 39 in good health and CMV-seronegative.

This chain links TRBV14 with TRBJ2-1; TRBD2 is a possible D gene (5 bases). Per the germline V gene, CDR1 is SGHDN and CDR2 is FVKESK. V was pared by 5 bases and J by 5 bases, with 19 bases between. This CDR3 spans 16 amino acids. The CDR3 DNA follows: TGTGCCAGCAGCTCCCTACGGGGTGAGGGTCACAATGAGCAGTTCTTC. This codes for CASSSLRGEGHNEQFF. Full variable domain (outside the CDR3, taken from reference TRBV14 and TRBJ2-1): EAGVTQFPSHSVIEKGQTVTLRCDPISGHDNLYWYRRVMGKEIKFLLHFVKESKQDESGMPNNRFLAERTGGTYSTLKVQPAELEDSGVYFCASSSLRGEGHNEQFFGPGTRLTVL.

The chain carries TRBV6-5 and TRBJ1-5, with 7 positions matching TRBD1. This CDR3 spans 14 amino acids. Germline V gives CDR1 MNHEY, CDR2 SVGAGI. Trimming cost V 6 bases and J 9 bases; bases outside gene matches: 11. In DNA form, the CDR3 reads TGTGCCAGCAGGGTGAGGGCAGGGGGTCTGCCCCAGCATTTT. It translates to CASRVRAGGLPQHF.

J is TRBJ1-1 and V is TRBV4-2; 8 nucleotides line up with TRBD1. Germline V gene sequence: CDR1 LGHNA, CDR2 YNFKEQ. The CDR3 spans 13 residues. V lost 4 bases, J lost 8 bases, and 6 bases stayed unmatched. The CDR3 loop is CASSLARDREAFF. The CDR3 DNA reads as TGTGCCAGCAGCCTAGCCCGGGACAGGGAAGCTTTCTTT.

V and J are TRBV6-1 and TRBJ2-3; perhaps TRBD2 as D (5 bases). V dropped 2 bases and J dropped 10 bases, with 13 bases sitting between them. CDR3 length equals 13 residues. The germline CDR1 and CDR2 sequences are MNHNS and SASEGT. CDR3 nucleotides: TGTGCCAGCAGTGAACCCCCGGCGAGGGCGCAGTATTTT. Translation gives CASSEPPARAQYF.

The chain couples TRBV30 to TRBJ1-1; TRBD1 agrees at 8 bases. Per germline, CDR1 GTSNPN and CDR2 SVGIG (reference sequence). J gave up 1 base and V 5 bases, and 9 bases lay outside the gene matches. CDR3 size: 15 residues. In nucleotides, the CDR3 is TGTGCCTGGTCGGACAGGGCAACTGGGAACACTGAAGCTTTCTTT. This codes for CAWSDRATGNTEAFF.

V gene TRBV5-4 combines with J gene TRBJ2-7, with 13 bases fitting TRBD2. CDR3 size: 17 residues. V shed 2 bases, J shed 5 bases, and the junction held 10 bases outside the gene matches. The germline gives CDR1 SGHNT, CDR2 YYREEE (reference sequence). CDR3 nucleotides: TGTGCCAGCAGCTTTTCCCGTGGGACTAGCGGGGAGCACGAGCAGTACTTC. Its translation: CASSFSRGTSGEHEQYF. The complete variable domain, with remaining parts taken from reference TRBV5-4 and TRBJ2-7, reads ETGVTQSPTHLIKTRGQQVTLRCSSQSGHNTVSWYQQALGQGPQFIFQYYREEENGRGNFPPRFSGLQFPNYSSELNVNALELDDSALYLCASSFSRGTSGEHEQYFGPGTRLTVT.

On this clone itself: Mismatch with germline at one junction end may stem from a read error. This rearrangement joins TRBV7-7 to TRBJ2-5; 7 nucleotides line up with TRBD1. CDR3 length: 14 residues. Germline lookup yields CDR1 SSHAT and CDR2 FNYEAQ (reference sequence). The CDR3 loop is CASSPQGLQETQYF. The CDR3 nucleotides read TGTGCTAGCAGCCCACAGGGGCTCCAAGAGACCCAGTACTTC. The complete variable domain, with remaining parts taken from reference TRBV7-7 and TRBJ2-5, reads GAGVSQSPRYKVTKRGQDVTLRCDPISSHATLYWYQQALGQGPEFLTYFNYEAQPDKSGLPSDRFSAERPEGSISTLTIQRTEQRDSAMYRCASSPQGLQETQYFGPGTRLLVL.

This clone has just a few counts. The chain couples TRBV30 to TRBJ1-2; 10 bases line up with TRBD1. The germline V gene has CDR1 GTSNPN and CDR2 SVGIG (reference sequence). The CDR3 spans 14 residues. The J segment lost 7 bases and the V segment lost 4 bases, leaving 9 bases of the junction unmatched. For the CDR3, the DNA is TGTGCCTGGAACCCGACAGGGGGCGCGGGTGGCTACACCTTC. Translation: CAWNPTGGAGGYTF.

The rearrangement uses TRBV7-9 and TRBJ2-7; D is perhaps TRBD2 (5 bases). V was trimmed by 4 bases and J by 3 bases, leaving 13 bases between them. The germline V gene has CDR1 SEHNR and CDR2 FQNEAQ (reference sequence). The CDR3 runs 14 residues. CDR3 in DNA: TGTGCCAGCAGCTCACGGGAACCCGTCTACGAGCAGTACTTC. This translates into CASSSREPVYEQYF.

The chain uses TRBV14 and TRBJ1-3, with D uncertain. CDR3 size: 15 residues. Germline V gene lookup returns CDR1 SGHDN and CDR2 FVKESK. Between the trimmed V and J ends, which lost 1 base and 1 base, there was a span of 8 bases. CDR3: CASSQGRVSGNTIYF. CDR3 DNA sequence: TGTGCCAGCAGCCAAGGTCGGGTATCTGGAAACACCATATATTTT.

A remark on this clone: A read error may produce the germline difference seen at one junction end. This chain joins TRBV5-1 and TRBJ2-7, with TRBD2 matching 7 bases. The length of the CDR3 is 12 residues. CDR1 is SGHRS, CDR2 YFSETQ, per germline. The CDR3 spells CASSLEGPGRNF. DNA for the CDR3: TGCGCCAGCAGCTTGGAGGGGCCCGGGAGGAACTTC.

V gene TRBV28 combines with J gene TRBJ1-4, with D unclear. The germline V gene encodes CDR1 MDHEN and CDR2 SYDVKM. The CDR3 runs 16 residues. The germline V and J ends were trimmed by 10 bases and 0 bases, with 18 bases remaining between them. The CDR3 loop reads CATTPPDGATNEKLFF. The DNA for the CDR3 is TGTGCCACCACACCCCCCGACGGAGCAACTAATGAAAAACTGTTTTTT.

The chain recombines TRBV30 with TRBJ1-4; 10 bases fit TRBD1. There are 14 residues in the CDR3. The V segment lost 6 bases and the J segment 8 bases; nucleotides outside the gene matches: 9. Per the germline V gene, CDR1 is GTSNPN and CDR2 is SVGIG (reference sequence). Here the CDR3 reads CACTTGTGVEKLFF. The CDR3 region has the DNA TGTGCCTGCACAACCGGGACAGGGGTCGAAAAACTGTTTTTT.

This sequence joins TRBV10-3 and TRBJ2-3, with a weak D call TRBD1 (6 bases). There are 14 residues in the CDR3. The germline V gene has CDR1 ENHRY and CDR2 SYGVKD. Trimming pared 2 bases from V and 2 bases from J, leaving 8 bases between. The DNA of the CDR3 is TGTGCCATCAGTGAGGGACAGAACACAGATACGCAGTATTTT. Residues: CAISEGQNTDTQYF.

The rearrangement links TRBV19 to TRBJ2-1, with 7 bases fitting TRBD1. The CDR3 runs 15 residues. Germline-derived CDR1 and CDR2 are LNHDA and SQIVND (reference sequence). With V trimmed by 1 base and J by 4 bases, 4 bases remained unmatched. As DNA, the CDR3 is TGTGCCAGTAGTATAGGACAGGGCCGGTACAATGAGCAGTTCTTC. This translates into CASSIGQGRYNEQFF.

J is TRBJ1-2 and V is TRBV18; TRBD1 aligns across 9 bases. J was trimmed by 7 bases and V by 6 bases; bases with no gene match: 12. The CDR3 extends over 15 amino acids. Germline V gene data show CDR1 as KGHSH and CDR2 as LQKENI. The CDR3 DNA is TGTGCCAGCTCCCCAAACCCACAGGGGGCGAGTGGCTACACCTTC. This sequence encodes CASSPNPQGASGYTF.

In this sample, this clone turned up a few times. The CDR3: CASSVQGANEKLFF. For the CDR3, the DNA is TGTGCCAGCAGTGTACAGGGTGCTAATGAAAAACTGTTTTTT. The V call is TRBV6-6, the J call TRBJ1-4; possible D gene TRBD1, 6 bases. The CDR3 totals 14 residues. The V gene lost 5 bases and the J gene lost 3 bases, with 10 bases spanning the gap. Germline CDR1 is MNHNY and CDR2 is SVGAGI (reference sequence).

In this sample, this clone turned up a few times. The V and J genes are TRBV4-2 and TRBJ2-7, with 11 bases fitting TRBD1. The CDR3 totals 15 residues. The germline V gene encodes CDR1 LGHNA and CDR2 YNFKEQ. The J segment lost 3 bases and the V segment lost 1 base, leaving 2 bases of the junction unmatched. The CDR3 DNA follows: TGTGCCAGCAGCCAAGGCGGGACAGGGGGCTACGAGCAGTACTTC. It encodes CASSQGGTGGYEQYF.

The V gene is TRBV19, the J gene TRBJ2-5; TRBD1 is a possible D gene (6 bases). Germline V gives CDR1 LNHDA, CDR2 SQIVND (reference sequence). Deletions cut 9 bases from V and 0 bases from J, with 11 bases between. The CDR3 runs to 13 residues. The CDR3: CASTDRHQETQYF. Written as DNA, the CDR3 is TGTGCCAGCACCGACAGGCACCAAGAGACCCAGTACTTC. The variable domain in full, with the rest retrieved from reference TRBV19 and TRBJ2-5, is DGGITQSPKYLFRKEGQNVTLSCEQNLNHDAMYWYRQDPGQGLRLIYYSQIVNDFQKGDIAEGYSVSREKKESFPLTVTSAQKNPTAFYLCASTDRHQETQYFGPGTRLLVL.

The V gene is TRBV27, the J gene TRBJ2-7, with 7 bases aligning to TRBD2. This CDR3 is 14 amino acids long. Trimming removed 4 bases from V and 6 bases from J; junction bases left unmatched: 9. Germline-derived CDR1 and CDR2 are MNHEY and SMNVEV (reference sequence). CDR3 loop: CASSSLAALGEQYF. For the CDR3, the DNA is TGTGCCAGCAGTTCCCTAGCGGCCTTGGGCGAGCAGTACTTC.

The rearrangement uses TRBV7-6 and TRBJ2-7, with 8 nucleotides matching TRBD1. Germline CDR1 and CDR2: SGHVS and FNYEAQ. V shed 5 bases and J 3 bases; nucleotides not matched to a gene: 9. The CDR3 extends over 15 amino acids. This chain's CDR3 is CASSGGQDPNYEQYF. CDR3 nucleotides: TGTGCCAGCAGCGGGGGACAGGACCCCAACTACGAGCAGTACTTC.

The gene calls are TRBV28 and TRBJ2-3; D perhaps matches TRBD2 (7 bases). The CDR3 consists of 12 residues. Trimming took 11 bases from V and 10 from J, leaving 19 bases between them. Germline CDR1 and CDR2: MDHEN and SYDVKM. CDR3 sequence (DNA): TGTGCCGCGGGAGAGGGGGACTCGGCGCAGTATTTT. Protein: CAAGEGDSAQYF.

This clone was seen a handful of times. CDR3 sequence: CASSEPGQGYQETQYF. In nucleotides, the CDR3 is TGTGCCAGCAGTGAACCGGGACAGGGGTACCAAGAGACCCAGTACTTC. The genes are TRBV6-1 and TRBJ2-5; 10 nucleotides agree with TRBD1. This CDR3 contains 16 residues. V trimming: 2 bases; J trimming: 0 bases; junction bases outside the gene matches: 3. Germline V gene sequence: CDR1 MNHNS, CDR2 SASEGT.

J is TRBJ2-1 and V is TRBV6-1; 13 positions agree with TRBD2. Trimming cost V 3 bases and J 8 bases; bases outside gene matches: 7. This CDR3 has 16 amino acids. CDR1 and CDR2 (germline): MNHNS, SASEGT. CDR3: CASSDLTSGGPHEQFF. CDR3 nucleotides: TGTGCCAGCAGTGATCTGACTAGCGGGGGGCCACATGAGCAGTTCTTC.

The V and J genes are TRBV5-4 and TRBJ2-3; 10 nucleotides agree with TRBD2. The CDR3 has 19 amino acids. Germline V gene lookup returns CDR1 SGHNT and CDR2 YYREEE (reference sequence). With V trimmed by 2 bases and J by 0 bases, 12 bases remained unmatched. The DNA of the CDR3 is TGTGCCAGCAGCTTCTACTATAACCTAGCGGGGGCAAGCACAGATACGCAGTATTTT. It yields the protein CASSFYYNLAGASTDTQYF.

V gene TRBV18 combines with J gene TRBJ2-7; D is possibly TRBD2 (6 bases). V lost 0 bases and J 6 bases, leaving 18 bases between the germline ends. CDR3 size: 16 residues. CDR1 is KGHSH and CDR2 is LQKENI in the germline V gene. CDR3: CASSPPGERAKGEQYF. DNA for the CDR3: TGTGCCAGCTCACCACCGGGCGAGCGGGCCAAAGGCGAGCAGTACTTC.

The chain combines TRBV19 with TRBJ2-7; a possible D gene is TRBD2 (5 bases). CDR1 and CDR2 (germline): LNHDA, SQIVND (reference sequence). The V and J ends lost 3 bases and 0 bases respectively, with 9 bases between them. CDR3 length: 14 residues. The CDR3 loop reads CASSIQRGSYEQYF. The CDR3 nucleotides read TGTGCCAGTAGTATCCAACGGGGCTCCTACGAGCAGTACTTC. Supplemented by reference TRBV19 and TRBJ2-7, the full variable domain reads DGGITQSPKYLFRKEGQNVTLSCEQNLNHDAMYWYRQDPGQGLRLIYYSQIVNDFQKGDIAEGYSVSREKKESFPLTVTSAQKNPTAFYLCASSIQRGSYEQYFGPGTRLTVT.

DNA for the CDR3: TGTGCCAGCATCCGGGGGGCCGGGTTATTCGAGCAGTACTTC. Amino acid sequence: CASIRGAGLFEQYF. This chain joins TRBV7-8 and TRBJ2-7; possibly TRBD2 for D (7 bases). In germline, CDR1 is SGHVS, CDR2 FQNEAQ. The V end was cut by 7 bases, the J end by 6 bases, with 19 bases between. The CDR3 covers 14 residues.

This chain connects TRBV27 to TRBJ2-7; 8 bases are a match to TRBD1. The length of the CDR3 is 14 residues. V lost 4 bases, J lost 4 bases, and 6 bases stayed unmatched. Per the germline V gene, CDR1 is MNHEY and CDR2 is SMNVEV (reference sequence). The CDR3 loop reads CASSSQGARYEQYF. The CDR3 DNA is TGTGCCAGCAGTTCCCAGGGGGCAAGGTACGAGCAGTACTTC.